This T cell receptor beta chain derives from a study of shared clonotypes between healthy human individuals. Remarks on this clone: Its antigen remains unidentified.

The assay was immunoSEQ multiplex PCR, and TCRdb's table has in-frame clones only and misses some. Of some 680,000 clones listed, around 73% are singletons. With V trimmed by 6 bases and J by 3 bases, 5 bases remained unmatched. The CDR3 has 15 residues. The germline V gene encodes CDR1 MNHEY and CDR2 SMNVEV (reference sequence). The donors, healthy adults who were HIV-negative, had experienced no recent acute infections or vaccinations. Study-wide points: Sampling covered nothing but blood. Tissue TCR repertoires likely differ from those found in blood. Depth was large, yet rarefaction showed that sorted-subset sequencing was incomplete.

The J gene is TRBJ2-3, the V gene TRBV27; TRBD1 agrees at 11 bases. The sample was memory CD4+ T cells sorted from blood. Subset defined: CD45RA-negative fraction. This clonotype was obtained from a woman aged 30 to 39 in good health. The CDR3 reads CASRRTGGWTDTQYF. CDR3 bases: TGTGCCAGCAGGAGGACAGGGGGCTGGACAGATACGCAGTATTTT.